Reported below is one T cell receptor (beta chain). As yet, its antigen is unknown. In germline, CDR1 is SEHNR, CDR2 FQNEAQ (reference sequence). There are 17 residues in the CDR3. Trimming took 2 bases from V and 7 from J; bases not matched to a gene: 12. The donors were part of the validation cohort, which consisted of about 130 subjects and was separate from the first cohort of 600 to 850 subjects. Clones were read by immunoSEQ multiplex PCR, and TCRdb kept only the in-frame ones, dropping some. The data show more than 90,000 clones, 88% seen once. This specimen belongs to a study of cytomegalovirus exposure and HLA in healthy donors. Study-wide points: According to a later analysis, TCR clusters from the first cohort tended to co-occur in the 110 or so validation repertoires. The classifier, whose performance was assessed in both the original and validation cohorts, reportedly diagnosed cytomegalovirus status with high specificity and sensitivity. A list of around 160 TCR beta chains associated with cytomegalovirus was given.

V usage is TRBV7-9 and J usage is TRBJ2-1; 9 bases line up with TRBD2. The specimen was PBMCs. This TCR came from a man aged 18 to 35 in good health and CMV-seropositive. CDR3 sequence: CASSLWGLAPPSNEQFF. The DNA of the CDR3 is TGTGCCAGCAGCTTATGGGGACTAGCCCCCCCATCGAATGAGCAGTTCTTC.